Listed here is a single T cell receptor beta chain. What it recognizes is unknown. This sample is drawn from a study of shared clonotypes between healthy human individuals. Study-wide results and caveats: Clonotype sharing among the donors was expected to vary with sequencing depth.

Sequenced by immunoSEQ multiplex PCR; TCRdb stores in-frame clones only, minus some. The sample holds 150,000 to 200,000 clones; just under 95% are singletons and the top ten take more than 0.06%. The germline gives CDR1 SGHAT, CDR2 FQNNGV. The CDR3 extends over 14 amino acids. The V gene is TRBV11-2, the J gene TRBJ2-5, with D tentatively TRBD1 (5 bases). With the DNA end fitting TRBJ2-7 better, the J assignment may be wrong. Sequencing used naive CD4+ T cells sorted from blood. Subset here: CD45RA+ positively selected. The TCR comes from a woman in her 30s in good health. DNA for the CDR3: TGTGCCAGCAGCTTAACTCAGGGAAGGTACGAGCAGTACTTC. This translates into CASSLTQGRYEQYF.